This T cell receptor beta chain was identified during a study of radiotherapy plus CTLA-4 blockade in lung cancer. Study-level information: Of the patients, about 18% showed objective responses and around 29% attained disease control.

Germline CDR1 is GTSNPN and CDR2 is SVGIG (reference sequence). This CDR3 spans 13 amino acids. V was trimmed by 2 bases and J by 3 bases, leaving 8 bases between them. Produced via immunoSEQ multiplex PCR; TCRdb's table is partial and in-frame only. The sample contains about 78,000 clones, around 86% of which appear only once. As concerns this clone: The antigen remains unidentified.

Findings of the study overall: Radiotherapy with ipilimumab was followed by blood expansion of tumor-derived clones.

The chain joins TRBV30 to TRBJ2-4, with D unclear. The sample here was peripheral blood, taken from a patient treated with radiotherapy plus ipilimumab. This clonotype originated in a human donor with non-small cell lung cancer who had a partial response to radiotherapy plus ipilimumab. CDR3 region: CAWSRSFKNIQYF. CDR3 coding DNA: TGTGCCTGGAGTAGGAGTTTCAAAAACATTCAGTACTTC.